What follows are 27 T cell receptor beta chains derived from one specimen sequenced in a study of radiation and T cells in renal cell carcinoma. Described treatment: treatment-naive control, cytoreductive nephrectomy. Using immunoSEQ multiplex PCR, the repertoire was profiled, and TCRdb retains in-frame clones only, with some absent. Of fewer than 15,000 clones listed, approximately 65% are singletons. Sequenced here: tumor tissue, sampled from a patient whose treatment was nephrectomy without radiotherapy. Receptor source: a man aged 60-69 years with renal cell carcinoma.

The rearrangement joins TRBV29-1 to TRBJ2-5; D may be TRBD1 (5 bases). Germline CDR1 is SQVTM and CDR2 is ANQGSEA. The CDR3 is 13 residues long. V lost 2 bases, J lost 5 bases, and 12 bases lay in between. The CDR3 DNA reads TGCAGCGTTGAACGCCAGGGTGGCGAGACCCAGTACTTC. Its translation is CSVERQGGETQYF.

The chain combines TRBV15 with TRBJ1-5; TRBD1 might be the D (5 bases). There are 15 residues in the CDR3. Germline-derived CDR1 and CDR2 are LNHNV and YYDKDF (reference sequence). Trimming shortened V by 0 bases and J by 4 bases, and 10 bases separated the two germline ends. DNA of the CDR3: TGTGCCACCAGCAGAGAGAGGGGAAGTAATCAGCCCCAGCATTTT. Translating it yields CATSRERGSNQPQHF.

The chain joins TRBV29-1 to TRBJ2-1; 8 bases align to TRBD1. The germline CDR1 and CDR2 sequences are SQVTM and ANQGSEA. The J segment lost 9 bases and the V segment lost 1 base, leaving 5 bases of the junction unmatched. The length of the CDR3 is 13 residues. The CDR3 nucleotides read TGCAGCGTTGAAGGCAGGGGGCAGGGTGAGCAGTTCTTC. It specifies CSVEGRGQGEQFF.

This CDR3 reads CASTERGVGETQYF. The CDR3 bases are TGTGCCAGCACGGAGCGGGGGGTAGGAGAGACCCAGTACTTC. V and J are TRBV7-2 and TRBJ2-5; 9 bases are a match to TRBD2. V was clipped by 7 bases and J by 4 bases; unmatched bases: 7. The CDR3 totals 14 residues. Germline CDR1 SGHTA, CDR2 FQGNSA.

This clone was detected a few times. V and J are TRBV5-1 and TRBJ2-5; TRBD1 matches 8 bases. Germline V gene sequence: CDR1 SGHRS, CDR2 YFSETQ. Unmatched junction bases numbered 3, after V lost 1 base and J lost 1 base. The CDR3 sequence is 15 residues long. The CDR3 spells CASSLMGTGQETQYF. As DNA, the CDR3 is TGCGCCAGCAGCTTGATGGGGACAGGCCAAGAGACCCAGTACTTC.

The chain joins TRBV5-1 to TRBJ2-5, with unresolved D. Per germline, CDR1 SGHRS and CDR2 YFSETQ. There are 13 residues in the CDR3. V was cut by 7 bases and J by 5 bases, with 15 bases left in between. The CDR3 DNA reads TGCGCCAGCGCAACATCCAGCGATGAGACCCAGTACTTC. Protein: CASATSSDETQYF.

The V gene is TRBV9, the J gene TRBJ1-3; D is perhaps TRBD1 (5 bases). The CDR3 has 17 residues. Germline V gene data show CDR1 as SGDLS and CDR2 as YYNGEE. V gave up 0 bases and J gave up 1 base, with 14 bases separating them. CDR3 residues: CASSVGGWTASGNTIYF. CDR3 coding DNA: TGTGCCAGCAGCGTAGGGGGCTGGACTGCTTCTGGAAACACCATATATTTT.

CDR3 sequence: CASSFPRREQYF. The DNA of the CDR3 is TGTGCCAGCAGTTTTCCACGGCGCGAGCAGTACTTC. The rearrangement links TRBV28 to TRBJ2-7; D is uncertain. CDR1 MDHEN and CDR2 SYDVKM come from the germline V gene. This CDR3 contains 12 residues. V shed 3 bases and J shed 6 bases, with 9 bases lying between them.

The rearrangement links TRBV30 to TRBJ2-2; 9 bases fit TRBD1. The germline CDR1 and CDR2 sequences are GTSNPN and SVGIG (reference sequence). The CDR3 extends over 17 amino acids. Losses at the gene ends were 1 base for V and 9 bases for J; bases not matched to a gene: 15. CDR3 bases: TGTGCCTGGAGTGCTAGATCTCGCCGGGACAGGGTGTGGGAGCTGTTTTTT. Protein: CAWSARSRRDRVWELFF.

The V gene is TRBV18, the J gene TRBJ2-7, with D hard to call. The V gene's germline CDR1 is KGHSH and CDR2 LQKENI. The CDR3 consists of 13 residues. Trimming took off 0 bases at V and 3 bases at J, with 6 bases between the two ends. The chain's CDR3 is CASSPPTHYEQYF. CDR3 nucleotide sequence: TGTGCCAGCTCACCACCGACTCACTACGAGCAGTACTTC.

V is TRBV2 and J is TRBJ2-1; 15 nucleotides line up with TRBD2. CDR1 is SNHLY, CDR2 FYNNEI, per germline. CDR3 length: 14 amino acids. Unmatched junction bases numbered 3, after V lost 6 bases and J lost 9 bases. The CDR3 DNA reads TGTGCCAGCAGACGGACTAGCGGGAGGGGTGAGCAGTTCTTC. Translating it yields CASRRTSGRGEQFF.

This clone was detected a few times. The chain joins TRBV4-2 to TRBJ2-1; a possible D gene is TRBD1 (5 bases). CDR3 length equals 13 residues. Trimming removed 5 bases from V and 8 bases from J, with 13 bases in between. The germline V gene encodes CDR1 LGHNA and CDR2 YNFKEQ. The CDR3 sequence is CASSRTLQDEQFF. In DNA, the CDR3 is TGTGCCAGCAGCAGGACACTTCAGGATGAGCAGTTCTTC.

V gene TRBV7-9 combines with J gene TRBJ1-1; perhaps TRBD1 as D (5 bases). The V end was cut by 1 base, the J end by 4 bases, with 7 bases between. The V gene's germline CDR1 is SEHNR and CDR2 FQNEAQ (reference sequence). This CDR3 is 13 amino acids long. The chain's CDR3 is CASSLGGSTEAFF. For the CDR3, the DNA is TGTGCCAGCAGCTTAGGGGGGAGCACTGAAGCTTTCTTT.

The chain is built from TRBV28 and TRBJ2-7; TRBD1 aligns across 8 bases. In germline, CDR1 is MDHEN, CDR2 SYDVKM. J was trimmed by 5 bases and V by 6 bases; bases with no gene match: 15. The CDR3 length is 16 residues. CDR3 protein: CASSLTFRDRRNEQYF. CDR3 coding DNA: TGTGCCAGCAGCCTCACCTTCCGGGACAGGAGGAACGAGCAGTACTTC.

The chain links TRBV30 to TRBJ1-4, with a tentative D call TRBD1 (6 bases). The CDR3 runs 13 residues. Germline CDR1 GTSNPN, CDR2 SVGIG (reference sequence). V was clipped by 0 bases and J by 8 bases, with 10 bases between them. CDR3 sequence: CAWSVLTGEKLFF. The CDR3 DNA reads TGTGCCTGGAGTGTCTTGACAGGAGAAAAACTGTTTTTT. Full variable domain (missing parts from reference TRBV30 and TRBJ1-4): SQTIHQWPATLVQPVGSPLSLECTVEGTSNPNLYWYRQAAGRGLQLLFYSVGIGQISSEVPQNLSASRPQDRQFILSSKKLLLSDSGFYLCAWSVLTGEKLFFGSGTQLSVL.

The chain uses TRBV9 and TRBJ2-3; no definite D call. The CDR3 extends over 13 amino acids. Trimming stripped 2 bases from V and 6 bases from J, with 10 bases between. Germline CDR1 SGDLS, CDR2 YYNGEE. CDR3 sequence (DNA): TGTGCCAGCAGCGTCACTGATCGGGATACGCAGTATTTT. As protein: CASSVTDRDTQYF. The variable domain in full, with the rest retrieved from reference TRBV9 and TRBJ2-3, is DSGVTQTPKHLITATGQRVTLRCSPRSGDLSVYWYQQSLDQGLQFLIQYYNGEERAKGNILERFSAQQFPDLHSELNLSSLELGDSALYFCASSVTDRDTQYFGPGTRLTVL.

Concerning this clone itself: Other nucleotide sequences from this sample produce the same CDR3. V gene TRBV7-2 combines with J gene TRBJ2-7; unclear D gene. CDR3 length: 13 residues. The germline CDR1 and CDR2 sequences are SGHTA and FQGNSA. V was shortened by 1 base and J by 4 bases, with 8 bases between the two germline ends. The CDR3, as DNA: TGTGCCAGCAGCTTAGAGGCCGAATACGAGCAGTACTTC. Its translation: CASSLEAEYEQYF.

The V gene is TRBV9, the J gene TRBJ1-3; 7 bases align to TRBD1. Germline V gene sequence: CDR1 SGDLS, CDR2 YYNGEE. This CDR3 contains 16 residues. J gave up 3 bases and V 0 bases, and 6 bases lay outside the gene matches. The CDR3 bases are TGTGCCAGCAGCGTAGGCCCCAGGGGGGATGGAAACACCATATATTTT. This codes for CASSVGPRGDGNTIYF.

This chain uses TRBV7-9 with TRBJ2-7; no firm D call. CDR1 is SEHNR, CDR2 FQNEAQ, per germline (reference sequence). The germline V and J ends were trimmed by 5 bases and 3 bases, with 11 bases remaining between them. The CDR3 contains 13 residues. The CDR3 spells CASSPDGHYEQYF. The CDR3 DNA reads TGTGCCAGCAGCCCCGACGGGCACTACGAGCAGTACTTC.

CDR3 nucleotides: TGTGCCAGCAGTGACACAGGGAGCGTCGGGACCACTGAAGCTTTCTTT. As protein: CASSDTGSVGTTEAFF. The chain couples TRBV2 to TRBJ1-1, with D maybe TRBD1 (6 bases). Trimming removed 3 bases at V and 4 bases at J, with 18 bases between. CDR3 size: 16 residues. Germline V lookup: CDR1 SNHLY, CDR2 FYNNEI.

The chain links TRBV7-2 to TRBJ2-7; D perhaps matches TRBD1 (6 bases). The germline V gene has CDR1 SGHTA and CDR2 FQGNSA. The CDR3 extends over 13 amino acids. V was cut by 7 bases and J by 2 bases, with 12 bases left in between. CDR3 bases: TGTGCCAGCAATCAGGGGTTCCCCTACGAGCAGTACTTC. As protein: CASNQGFPYEQYF.

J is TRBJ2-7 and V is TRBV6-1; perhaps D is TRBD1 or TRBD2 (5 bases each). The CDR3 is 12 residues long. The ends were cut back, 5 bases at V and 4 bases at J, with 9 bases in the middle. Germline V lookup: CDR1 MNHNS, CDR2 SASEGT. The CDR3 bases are TGTGCCAGCAGTTGGGACGGATACGAGCAGTACTTC. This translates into CASSWDGYEQYF.

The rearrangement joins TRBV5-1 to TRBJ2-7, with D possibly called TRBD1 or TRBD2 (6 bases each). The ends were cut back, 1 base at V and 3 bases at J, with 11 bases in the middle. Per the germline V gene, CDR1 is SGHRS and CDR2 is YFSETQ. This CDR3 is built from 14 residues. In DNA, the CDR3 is TGCGCCAGCAGCTTGAAAAGGGGGGACTACGAGCAGTACTTC. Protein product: CASSLKRGDYEQYF.

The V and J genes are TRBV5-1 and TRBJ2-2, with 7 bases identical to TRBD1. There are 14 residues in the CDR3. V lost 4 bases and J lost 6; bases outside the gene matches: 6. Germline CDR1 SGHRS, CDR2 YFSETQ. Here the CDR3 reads CASSRDSRSGELFF. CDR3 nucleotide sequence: TGCGCCAGCAGCCGGGACAGTAGGTCCGGGGAGCTGTTTTTT.

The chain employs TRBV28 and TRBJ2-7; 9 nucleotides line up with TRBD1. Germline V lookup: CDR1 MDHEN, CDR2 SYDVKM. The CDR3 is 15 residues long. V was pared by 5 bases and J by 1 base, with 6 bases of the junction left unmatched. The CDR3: CASSAGDRVSYEQYF. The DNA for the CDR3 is TGTGCCAGCAGTGCCGGGGACAGGGTTTCCTACGAGCAGTACTTC.

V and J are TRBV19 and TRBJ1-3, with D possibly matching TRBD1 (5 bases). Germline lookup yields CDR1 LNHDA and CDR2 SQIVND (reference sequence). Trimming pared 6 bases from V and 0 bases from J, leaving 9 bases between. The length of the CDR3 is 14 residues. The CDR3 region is CASSRRDSGNTIYF. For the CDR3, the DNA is TGTGCCAGTAGCCGCAGGGACTCTGGAAACACCATATATTTT.

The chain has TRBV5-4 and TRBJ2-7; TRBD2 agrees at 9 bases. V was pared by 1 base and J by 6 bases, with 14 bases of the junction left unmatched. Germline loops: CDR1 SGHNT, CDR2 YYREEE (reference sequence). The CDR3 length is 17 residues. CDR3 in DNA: TGTGCCAGCAGCTTGATTCGGGCGGGAGGGCCCATGAGCGAGCAGTACTTC. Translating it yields CASSLIRAGGPMSEQYF.